The text below deals with one TCR beta chain. This sample stems from a study of patients and donors after allogeneic stem cell transplantation. Via MiXCR, TCRdb re-called the RT-PCR reads, giving one row per CDR3 protein. The profile shows about a million distinct CDR3 sequences, 15% to 20% of them singletons. CDR1 is DFQATT and CDR2 is SNEGSKA in the germline V gene (reference sequence). CDR3 length: 15 amino acids. V dropped 1 base and J dropped 2 bases, with 12 bases sitting between them. Specimen: blood, either unsorted or a sorted T cell fraction (not recorded which). The chain is built from TRBV20-1 and TRBJ1-3; unclear D gene. The clonotype was recovered from a human donor who was either an allogeneic HSCT recipient or a stem cell or donor lymphocyte infusion donor (not recorded which). It is not recorded whose cells these are; they may come from a transplant donor. CDR3 amino acids: CSARGGWPPGNTIYF. The CDR3 DNA reads TGCAGTGCTAGAGGAGGGTGGCCCCCTGGAAACACCATATATTTT.